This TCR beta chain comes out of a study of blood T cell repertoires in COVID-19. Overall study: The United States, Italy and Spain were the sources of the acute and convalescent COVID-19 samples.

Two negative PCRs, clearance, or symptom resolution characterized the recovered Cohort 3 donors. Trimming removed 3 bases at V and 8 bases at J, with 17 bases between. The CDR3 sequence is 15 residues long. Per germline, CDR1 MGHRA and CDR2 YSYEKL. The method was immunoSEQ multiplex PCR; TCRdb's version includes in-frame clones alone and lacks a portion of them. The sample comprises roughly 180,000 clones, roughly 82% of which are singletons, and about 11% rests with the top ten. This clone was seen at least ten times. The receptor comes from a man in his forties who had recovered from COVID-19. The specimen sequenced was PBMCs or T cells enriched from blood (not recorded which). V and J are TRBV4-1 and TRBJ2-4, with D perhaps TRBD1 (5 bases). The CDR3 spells CASSQGRVEGDIQYF. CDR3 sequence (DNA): TGCGCCAGCAGCCAGGGAAGGGTAGAAGGGGACATTCAGTACTTC.